These T cell receptor beta chains were read from a single sample in a study of blood T cell repertoires in COVID-19. Generated by immunoSEQ multiplex PCR, the TCRdb table keeps only in-frame clones and is missing some. Of 150,000 to 200,000 clones listed, around 82% were seen once; the top ten hold 4.5% to 7.5%. Input material: PBMCs or T cells enriched from blood (not recorded which). These receptors all stem from a man in his forties or fifties who had recovered from COVID-19. Each CDR3 is given with its conserved first and last residue. For some rows the clone size is stated as once, few or many, or as a class when expanded; others skip it.

v_gene	abundance	j_gene	CDR3aa
TRBV24-1	.	TRBJ2-5	CATSGSDSVALETQYF
TRBV7-2	.	TRBJ1-2	CASSFGYGPYGYTF
TRBV6-5	.	TRBJ1-1	CASSPSRDRYTEAFF
TRBV11-2	.	TRBJ1-6	CASSSLDFVWHF
TRBV6-5	.	TRBJ1-6	CASTLRSSYNSPLHF
TRBV5-4	.	TRBJ1-2	CASSWGPGQSLEGYTF
TRBV7-9	.	TRBJ1-2	CASSGSARGIGYGYTF
TRBV11-3	.	TRBJ2-7	CASSFLVGDEQYF
TRBV7-9	.	TRBJ2-3	CASSPTRGGRTDTQYF
TRBV30	.	TRBJ1-1	CAWTRNTEAFF
TRBV6-5	.	TRBJ1-1	CASSYSLRNTEAFF
TRBV27	.	TRBJ1-1	CASSLREGRRTEAFF
TRBV10-2	once	TRBJ2-7	CASSDPTHTGGKYEQYF
TRBV10-3	.	TRBJ2-2	CAISERGGDTGELFF
TRBV9	.	TRBJ1-1	CASSVAIRGHAFF
TRBV13	.	TRBJ2-7	CASSLRGSRYEQYF
TRBV5-1	.	TRBJ1-1	CASSIRDRASEAFF
TRBV5-4	.	TRBJ1-1	CASSYRDRGLFGNGAFF